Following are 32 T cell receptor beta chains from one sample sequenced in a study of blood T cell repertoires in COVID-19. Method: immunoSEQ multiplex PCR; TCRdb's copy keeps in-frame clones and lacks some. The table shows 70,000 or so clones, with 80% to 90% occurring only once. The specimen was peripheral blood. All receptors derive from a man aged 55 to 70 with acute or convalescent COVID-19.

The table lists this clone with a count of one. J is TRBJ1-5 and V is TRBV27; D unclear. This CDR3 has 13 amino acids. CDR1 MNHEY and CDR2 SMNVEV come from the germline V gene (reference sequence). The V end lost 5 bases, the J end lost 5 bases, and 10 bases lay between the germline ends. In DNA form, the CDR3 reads TGTGCCAGCAGTCCAAAACGGGATCAGCCCCAGCATTTT. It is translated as CASSPKRDQPQHF.

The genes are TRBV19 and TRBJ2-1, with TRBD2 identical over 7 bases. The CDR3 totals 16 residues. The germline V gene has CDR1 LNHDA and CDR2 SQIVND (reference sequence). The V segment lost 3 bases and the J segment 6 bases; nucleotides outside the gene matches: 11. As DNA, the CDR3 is TGTGCCAGTAGTATGCCCCGGGACTACAACCTCAATGAGCAGTTCTTC. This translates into CASSMPRDYNLNEQFF.

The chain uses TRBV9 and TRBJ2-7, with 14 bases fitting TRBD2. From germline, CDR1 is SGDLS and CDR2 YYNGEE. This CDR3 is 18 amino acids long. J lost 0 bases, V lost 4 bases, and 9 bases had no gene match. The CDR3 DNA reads TGTGCCAGCAGCTTAGGACTAGCGGGGGGCTCGCCCTCCTACGAGCAGTACTTC. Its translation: CASSLGLAGGSPSYEQYF.

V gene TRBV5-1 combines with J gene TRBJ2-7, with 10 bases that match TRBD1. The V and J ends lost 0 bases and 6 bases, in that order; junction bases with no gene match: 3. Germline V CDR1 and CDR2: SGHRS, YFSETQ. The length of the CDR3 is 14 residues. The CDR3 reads CASSLGTGGVEQYF. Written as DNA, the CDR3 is TGCGCCAGCAGCTTGGGGACAGGGGGAGTCGAGCAGTACTTC.

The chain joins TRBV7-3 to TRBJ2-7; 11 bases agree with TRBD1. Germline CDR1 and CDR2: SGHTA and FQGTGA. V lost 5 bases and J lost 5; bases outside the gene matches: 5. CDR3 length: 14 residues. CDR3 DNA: TGTGCCAGCAGCAGGGACAGGGGGTCCAACGAGCAGTACTTC. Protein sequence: CASSRDRGSNEQYF.

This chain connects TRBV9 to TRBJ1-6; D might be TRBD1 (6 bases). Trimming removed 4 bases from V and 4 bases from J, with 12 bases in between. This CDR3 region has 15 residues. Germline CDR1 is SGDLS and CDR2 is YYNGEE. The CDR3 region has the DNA TGTGCCAGCAGCAGTACAGGACAGTATAATTCACCCCTCCACTTT. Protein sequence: CASSSTGQYNSPLHF.

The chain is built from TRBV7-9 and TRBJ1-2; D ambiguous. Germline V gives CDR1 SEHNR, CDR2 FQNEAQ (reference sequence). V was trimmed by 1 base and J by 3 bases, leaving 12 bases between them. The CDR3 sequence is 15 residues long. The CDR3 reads CASSLGLLFYYGYTF. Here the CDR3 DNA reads TGTGCCAGCAGCTTAGGTTTACTATTCTACTATGGCTACACCTTC.

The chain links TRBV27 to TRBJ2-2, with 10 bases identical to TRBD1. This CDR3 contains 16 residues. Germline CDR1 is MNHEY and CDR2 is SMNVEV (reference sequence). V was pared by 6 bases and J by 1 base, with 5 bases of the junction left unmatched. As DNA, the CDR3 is TGTGCCAGCAGCCCTGACAGGGGGCTGAACACCGGGGAGCTGTTTTTT. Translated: CASSPDRGLNTGELFF.

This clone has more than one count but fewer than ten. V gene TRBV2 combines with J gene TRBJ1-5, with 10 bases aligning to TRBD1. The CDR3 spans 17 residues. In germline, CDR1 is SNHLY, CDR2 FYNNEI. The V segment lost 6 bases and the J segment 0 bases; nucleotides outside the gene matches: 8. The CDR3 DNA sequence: TGTGCCAGCAGCGACATGGGGACAGGGGTTAGCAATCAGCCCCAGCATTTT. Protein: CASSDMGTGVSNQPQHF.

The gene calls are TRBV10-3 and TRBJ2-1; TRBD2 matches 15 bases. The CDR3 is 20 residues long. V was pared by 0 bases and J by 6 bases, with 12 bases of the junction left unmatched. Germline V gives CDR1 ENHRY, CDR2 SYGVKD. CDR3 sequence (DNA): TGTGCCATCAGTGAGTCAGTGGGACTAGCGGGGGGCCAACAGACCAATGAGCAGTTCTTC. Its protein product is CAISESVGLAGGQQTNEQFF.

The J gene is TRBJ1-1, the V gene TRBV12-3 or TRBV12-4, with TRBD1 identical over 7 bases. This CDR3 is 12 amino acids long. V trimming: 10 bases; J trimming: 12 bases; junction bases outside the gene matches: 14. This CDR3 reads CATSPGQKTSFF. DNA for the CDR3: TGTGCCACCTCACCGGGACAGAAGACGTCTTTCTTT.

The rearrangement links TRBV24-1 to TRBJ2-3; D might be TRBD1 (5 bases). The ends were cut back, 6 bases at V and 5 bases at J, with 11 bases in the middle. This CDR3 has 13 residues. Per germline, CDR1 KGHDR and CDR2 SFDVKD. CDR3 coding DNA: TGTGCCACCAGTAGCGCAGGGCAAGATACGCAGTATTTT. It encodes CATSSAGQDTQYF.

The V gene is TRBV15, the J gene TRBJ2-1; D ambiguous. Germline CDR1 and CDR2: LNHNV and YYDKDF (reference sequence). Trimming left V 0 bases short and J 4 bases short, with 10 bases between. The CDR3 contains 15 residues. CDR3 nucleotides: TGTGCCACCAGCAGAGATCTAAGGAGATACAATGAGCAGTTCTTC. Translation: CATSRDLRRYNEQFF.

The CDR3, as DNA: TGTGCCAGTAGTATCGTCGGGACTAGCGGGGGGGCCAAGTCGGCCCAAGAGACCCAGTACTTC. Translated: CASSIVGTSGGAKSAQETQYF. The gene calls are TRBV19 and TRBJ2-5; TRBD2 matches 16 bases. Germline CDR1 LNHDA, CDR2 SQIVND (reference sequence). The J segment lost 1 base and the V segment lost 3 bases, leaving 14 bases of the junction unmatched. The CDR3 extends over 21 amino acids.

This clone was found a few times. The CDR3 DNA sequence: TGTGCCAGCAGCCAAGGGGGAGGAAATTCACCCCTCCACTTT. As protein: CASSQGGGNSPLHF. This rearrangement joins TRBV4-2 to TRBJ1-6, with D unclear. The germline V and J ends were trimmed by 1 base and 7 bases, with 8 bases remaining between them. The CDR3 is 14 residues long. Per germline, CDR1 LGHNA and CDR2 YNFKEQ.

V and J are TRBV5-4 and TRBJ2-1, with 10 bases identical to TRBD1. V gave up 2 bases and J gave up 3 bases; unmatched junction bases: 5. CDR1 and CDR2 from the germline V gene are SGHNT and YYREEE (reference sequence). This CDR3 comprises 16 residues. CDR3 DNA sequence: TGTGCCAGCAGCTTTGACGGGACAGGGGTCTACAATGAGCAGTTCTTC. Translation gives CASSFDGTGVYNEQFF.

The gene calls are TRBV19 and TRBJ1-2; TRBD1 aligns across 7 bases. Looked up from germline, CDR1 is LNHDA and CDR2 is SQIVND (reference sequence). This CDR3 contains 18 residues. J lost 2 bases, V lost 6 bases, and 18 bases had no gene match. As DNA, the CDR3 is TGTGCCAGTAGGAGGAACCAGGGGGAAGTTCGGTACAACTATGGCTACACCTTC. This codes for CASRRNQGEVRYNYGYTF.

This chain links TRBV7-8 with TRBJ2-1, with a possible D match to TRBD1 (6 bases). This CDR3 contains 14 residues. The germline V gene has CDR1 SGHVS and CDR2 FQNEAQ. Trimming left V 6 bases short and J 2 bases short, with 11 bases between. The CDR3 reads CASRPGAPYNEQFF. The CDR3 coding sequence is TGTGCCAGCAGGCCAGGGGCACCCTACAATGAGCAGTTCTTC.

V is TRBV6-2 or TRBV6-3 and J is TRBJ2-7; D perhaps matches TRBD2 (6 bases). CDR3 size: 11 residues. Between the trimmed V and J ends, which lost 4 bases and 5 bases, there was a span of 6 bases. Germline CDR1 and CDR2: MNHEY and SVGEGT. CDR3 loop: CASSWGDEQYF. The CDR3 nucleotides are TGTGCCAGCAGTTGGGGGGACGAGCAGTACTTC.

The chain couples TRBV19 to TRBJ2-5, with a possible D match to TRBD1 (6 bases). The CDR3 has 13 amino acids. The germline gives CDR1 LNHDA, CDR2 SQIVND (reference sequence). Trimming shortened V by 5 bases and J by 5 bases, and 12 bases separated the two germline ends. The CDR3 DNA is TGTGCCAGTAGTCTCAGGGGTTTTGAGACCCAGTACTTC. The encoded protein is CASSLRGFETQYF.

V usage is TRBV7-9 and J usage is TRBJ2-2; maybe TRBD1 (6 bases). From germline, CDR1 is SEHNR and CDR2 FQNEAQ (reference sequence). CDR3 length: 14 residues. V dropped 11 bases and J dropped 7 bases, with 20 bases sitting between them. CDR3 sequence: CALKGDGDGGELFF. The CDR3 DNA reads TGTGCCCTCAAGGGGGACGGAGACGGCGGGGAGCTGTTTTTT.

The CDR3 region has the DNA TGTGCCAGCAGCTCGGGTAGCGGATACGAGCAGTACTTC. Amino acid sequence: CASSSGSGYEQYF. V gene TRBV6-5 combines with J gene TRBJ2-7, with D possibly TRBD2 on 6 matching bases. Trimming shortened V by 6 bases and J by 4 bases, and 13 bases separated the two germline ends. CDR3 length equals 13 residues. Looked up from germline, CDR1 is MNHEY and CDR2 is SVGAGI.

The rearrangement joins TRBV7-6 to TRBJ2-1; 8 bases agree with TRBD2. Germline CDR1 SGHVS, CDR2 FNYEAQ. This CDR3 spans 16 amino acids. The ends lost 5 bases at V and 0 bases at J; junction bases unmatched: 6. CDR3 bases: TGTGCCAGCAGCGTCCAGCGGGGGCCCTCCTACAATGAGCAGTTCTTC. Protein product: CASSVQRGPSYNEQFF.

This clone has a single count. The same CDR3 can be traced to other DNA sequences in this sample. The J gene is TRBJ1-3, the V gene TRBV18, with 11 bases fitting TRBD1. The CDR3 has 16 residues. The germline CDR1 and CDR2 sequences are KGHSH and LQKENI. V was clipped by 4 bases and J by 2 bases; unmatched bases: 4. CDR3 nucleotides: TGTGCCAGCTCACAGCCGGGACAGGGGGCTGGAAACACCATATATTTT. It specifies CASSQPGQGAGNTIYF.

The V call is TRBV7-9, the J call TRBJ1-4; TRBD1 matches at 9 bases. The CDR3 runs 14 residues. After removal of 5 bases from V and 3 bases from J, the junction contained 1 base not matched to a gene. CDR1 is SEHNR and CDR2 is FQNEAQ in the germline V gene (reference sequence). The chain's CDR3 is CASSRDRANEKLFF. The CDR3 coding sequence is TGTGCCAGCAGCCGGGACAGGGCTAATGAAAAACTGTTTTTT.

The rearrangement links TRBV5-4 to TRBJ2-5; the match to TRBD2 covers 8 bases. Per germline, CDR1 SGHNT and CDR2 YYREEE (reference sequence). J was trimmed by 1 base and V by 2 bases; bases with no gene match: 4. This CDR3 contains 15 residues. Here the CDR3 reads CASSFAGGIQETQYF. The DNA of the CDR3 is TGTGCCAGCAGCTTTGCGGGGGGAATCCAAGAGACCCAGTACTTC.

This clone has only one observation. The CDR3: CASSELGDIQETQYF. DNA of the CDR3: TGTGCCAGCAGTGAACTAGGGGACATCCAAGAGACCCAGTACTTC. The V gene is TRBV5-6, the J gene TRBJ2-5; possibly TRBD1 for D (6 bases). Germline values: CDR1 SGHDT, CDR2 YYEEEE. The CDR3 runs to 15 residues. V lost 5 bases and J 1 base, leaving 15 bases between the germline ends. Full variable domain (missing parts from reference TRBV5-6 and TRBJ2-5): DAGVTQSPTHLIKTRGQQVTLRCSPKSGHDTVSWYQQALGQGPQFIFQYYEEEERQRGNFPDRFSGHQFPNYSSELNVNALLLGDSALYLCASSELGDIQETQYFGPGTRLLVL.

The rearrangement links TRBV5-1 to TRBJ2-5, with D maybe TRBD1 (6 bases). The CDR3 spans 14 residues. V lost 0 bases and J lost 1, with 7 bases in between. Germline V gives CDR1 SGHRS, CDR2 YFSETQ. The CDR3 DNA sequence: TGCGCCAGCAGCTTGGTACAGGGCCAAGAGACCCAGTACTTC. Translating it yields CASSLVQGQETQYF.

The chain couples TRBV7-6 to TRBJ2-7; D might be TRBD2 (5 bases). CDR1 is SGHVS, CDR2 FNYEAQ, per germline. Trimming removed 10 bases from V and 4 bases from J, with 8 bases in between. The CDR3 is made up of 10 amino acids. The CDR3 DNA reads TGTGCCACGAGGGATTACGAGCAGTACTTC. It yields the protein CATRDYEQYF.

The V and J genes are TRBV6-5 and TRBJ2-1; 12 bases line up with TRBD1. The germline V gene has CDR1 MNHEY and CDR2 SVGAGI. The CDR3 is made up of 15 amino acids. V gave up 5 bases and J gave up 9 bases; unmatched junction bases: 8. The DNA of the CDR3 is TGTGCCAGCAGTAAGGGACAGGGGGCGCGGGGTGAGCAGTTCTTC. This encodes CASSKGQGARGEQFF.

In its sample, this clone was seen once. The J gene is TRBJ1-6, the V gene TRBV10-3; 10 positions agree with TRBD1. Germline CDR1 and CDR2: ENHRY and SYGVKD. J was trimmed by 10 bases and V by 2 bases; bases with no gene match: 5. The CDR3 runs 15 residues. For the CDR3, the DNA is TGTGCCATCAGTGAGGAGGACAGGGGGAACTCACCCCTCCACTTT. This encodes CAISEEDRGNSPLHF.

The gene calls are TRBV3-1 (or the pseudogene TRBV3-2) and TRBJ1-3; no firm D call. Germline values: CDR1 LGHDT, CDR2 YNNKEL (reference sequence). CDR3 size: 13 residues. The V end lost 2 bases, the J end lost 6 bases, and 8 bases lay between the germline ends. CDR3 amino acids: CASSQRGTNTIYF. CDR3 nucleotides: TGTGCCAGCAGCCAACGGGGAACAAACACCATATATTTT.